This T cell receptor beta chain is drawn from a study of cytomegalovirus exposure and HLA in healthy donors. Turning to the study itself: The 95 to 150 validation repertoires, a later analysis reported, used the same platform as the approximately 650 first-cohort repertoires.

The CDR3 has 19 residues. Germline CDR1 SEHNR, CDR2 FQNEAQ (reference sequence). Trimming at V came to 0 bases and at J to 3 bases, leaving 16 bases not matched to a gene. Data came from immunoSEQ multiplex PCR; TCRdb stores just in-frame clones and leaves some out. The repertoire holds some 49,000 clones, with roughly nine tenths as singletons. Sequencing was performed on PBMCs. The chain joins TRBV7-9 to TRBJ2-7; 8 bases match TRBD2. This clonotype was sampled from a young man in good health and CMV-seronegative. This CDR3 is CASSLAGTTNSGTSYEQYF. DNA of the CDR3: TGTGCCAGCAGCTTAGCAGGGACAACAAATAGCGGGACCAGCTACGAGCAGTACTTC.